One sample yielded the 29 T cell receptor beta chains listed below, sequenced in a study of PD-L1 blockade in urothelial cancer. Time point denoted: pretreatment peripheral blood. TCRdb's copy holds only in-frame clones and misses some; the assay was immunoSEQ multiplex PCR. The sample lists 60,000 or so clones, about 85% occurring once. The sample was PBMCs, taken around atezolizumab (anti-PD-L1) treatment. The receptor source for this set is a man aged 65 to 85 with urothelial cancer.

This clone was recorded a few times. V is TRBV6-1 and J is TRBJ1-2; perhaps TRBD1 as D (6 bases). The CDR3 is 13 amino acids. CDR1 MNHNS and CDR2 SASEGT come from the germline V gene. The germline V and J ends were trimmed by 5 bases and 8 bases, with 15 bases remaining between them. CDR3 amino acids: CASSPKGERGYTF. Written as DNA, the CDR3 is TGTGCCAGCAGTCCTAAGGGGGAGAGGGGCTACACCTTC.

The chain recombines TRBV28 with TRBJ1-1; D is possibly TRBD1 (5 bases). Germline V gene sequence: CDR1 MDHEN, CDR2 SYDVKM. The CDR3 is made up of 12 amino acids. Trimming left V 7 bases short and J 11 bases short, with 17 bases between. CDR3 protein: CASTLGPTGAFF. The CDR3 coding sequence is TGTGCCAGCACCCTGGGGCCGACTGGGGCTTTCTTT.

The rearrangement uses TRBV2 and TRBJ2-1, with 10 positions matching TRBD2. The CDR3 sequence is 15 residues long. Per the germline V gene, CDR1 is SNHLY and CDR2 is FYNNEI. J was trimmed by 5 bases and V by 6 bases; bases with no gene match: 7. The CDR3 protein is CASRRWLAGDNEQFF. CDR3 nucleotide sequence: TGTGCCAGCAGGAGGTGGCTAGCGGGGGACAATGAGCAGTTCTTC.

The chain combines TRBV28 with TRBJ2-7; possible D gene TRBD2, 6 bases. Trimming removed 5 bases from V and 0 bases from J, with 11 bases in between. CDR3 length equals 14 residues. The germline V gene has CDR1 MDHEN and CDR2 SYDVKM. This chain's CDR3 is CASSPPGLSYEQYF. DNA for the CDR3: TGTGCCAGCAGTCCCCCGGGACTCTCCTACGAGCAGTACTTC.

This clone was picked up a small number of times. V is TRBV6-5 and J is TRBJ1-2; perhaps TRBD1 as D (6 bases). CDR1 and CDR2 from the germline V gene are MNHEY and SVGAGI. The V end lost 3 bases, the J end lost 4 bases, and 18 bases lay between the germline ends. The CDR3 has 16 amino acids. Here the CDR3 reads CASSYSGPTGTYGYTF. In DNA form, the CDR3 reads TGTGCCAGCAGTTATTCCGGACCGACAGGTACCTATGGCTACACCTTC.

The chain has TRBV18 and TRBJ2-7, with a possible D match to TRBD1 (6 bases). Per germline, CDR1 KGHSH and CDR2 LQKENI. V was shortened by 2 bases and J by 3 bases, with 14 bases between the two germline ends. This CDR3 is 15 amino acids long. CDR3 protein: CASSPSGQANYEQYF. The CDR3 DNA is TGTGCCAGCTCACCATCGGGACAAGCAAACTACGAGCAGTACTTC.

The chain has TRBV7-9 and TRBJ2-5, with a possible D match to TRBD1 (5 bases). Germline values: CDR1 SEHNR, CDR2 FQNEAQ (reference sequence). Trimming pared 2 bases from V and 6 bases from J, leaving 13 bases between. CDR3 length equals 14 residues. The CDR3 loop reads CASSLSGFFQTQYF. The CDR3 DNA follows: TGTGCCAGCAGCTTATCAGGGTTCTTCCAGACCCAGTACTTC.

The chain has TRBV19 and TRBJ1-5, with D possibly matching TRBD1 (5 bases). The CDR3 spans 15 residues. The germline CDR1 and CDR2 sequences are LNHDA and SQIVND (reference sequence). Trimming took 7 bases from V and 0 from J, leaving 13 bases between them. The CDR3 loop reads CASTSRQISNQPQHF. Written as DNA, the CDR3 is TGTGCCAGTACCTCACGACAGATTAGCAATCAGCCCCAGCATTTT.

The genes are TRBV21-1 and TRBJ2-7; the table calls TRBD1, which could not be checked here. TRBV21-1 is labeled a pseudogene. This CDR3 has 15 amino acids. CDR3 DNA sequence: TGTGCCAGCAGCAAAACCCGGGACAAGAGTTACGAGCAGTACTTC. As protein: CASSKTRDKSYEQYF.

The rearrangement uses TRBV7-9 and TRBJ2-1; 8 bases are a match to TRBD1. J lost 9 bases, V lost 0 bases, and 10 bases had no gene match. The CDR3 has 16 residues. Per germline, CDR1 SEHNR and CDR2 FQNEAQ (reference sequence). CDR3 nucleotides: TGTGCCAGCAGCTTAGCGCTAACAGGGGGAGAAGGTGAGCAGTTCTTC. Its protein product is CASSLALTGGEGEQFF.

CDR3 sequence reads: CASSSARSTYNEQFF. In nucleotides, the CDR3 is TGTGCCAGCAGTTCTGCCAGGTCTACCTACAATGAGCAGTTCTTC. J is TRBJ2-1 and V is TRBV28; D unresolved. This CDR3 contains 15 residues. V lost 4 bases, J lost 2 bases, and 12 bases lay in between. Per germline, CDR1 MDHEN and CDR2 SYDVKM.

The CDR3 nucleotides are TGTGCCAGCAGCTTAGGTGGGGCGAGGAACACTGAAGCTTTCTTT. Amino acid sequence: CASSLGGARNTEAFF. The V gene is TRBV7-9, the J gene TRBJ1-1; a weak D match, TRBD1 (5 bases). Germline V CDR1 and CDR2: SEHNR, FQNEAQ (reference sequence). V lost 1 base and J lost 1, with 10 bases in between. This CDR3 contains 15 residues.

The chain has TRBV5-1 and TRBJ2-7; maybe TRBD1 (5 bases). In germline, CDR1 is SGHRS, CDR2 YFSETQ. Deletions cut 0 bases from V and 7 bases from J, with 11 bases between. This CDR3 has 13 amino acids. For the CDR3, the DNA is TGCGCCAGCAGCTTGGAAGGGGTGTGGGAGCAGTACTTC. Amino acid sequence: CASSLEGVWEQYF.

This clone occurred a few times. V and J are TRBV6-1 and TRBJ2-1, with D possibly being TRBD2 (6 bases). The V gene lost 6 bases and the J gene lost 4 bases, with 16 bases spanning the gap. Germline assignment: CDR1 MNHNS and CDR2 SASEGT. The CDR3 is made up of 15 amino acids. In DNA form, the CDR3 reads TGTGCCAGCAGGGGAGGTCTTGGGGTGTACAATGAGCAGTTCTTC. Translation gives CASRGGLGVYNEQFF.

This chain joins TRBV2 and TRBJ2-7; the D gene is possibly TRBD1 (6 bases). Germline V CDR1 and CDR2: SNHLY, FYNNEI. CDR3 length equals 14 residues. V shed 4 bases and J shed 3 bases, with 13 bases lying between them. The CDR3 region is CASSVSSRGYEQYF. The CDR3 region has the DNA TGTGCCAGCAGTGTCTCTAGCAGGGGCTACGAGCAGTACTTC.

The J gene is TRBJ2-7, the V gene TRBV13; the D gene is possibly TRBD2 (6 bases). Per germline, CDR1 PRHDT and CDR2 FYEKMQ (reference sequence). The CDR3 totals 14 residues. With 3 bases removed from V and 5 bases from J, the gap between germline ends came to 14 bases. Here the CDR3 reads CASSLKSGVNEQYF. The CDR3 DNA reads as TGTGCCAGCAGCTTGAAATCGGGGGTCAACGAGCAGTACTTC.

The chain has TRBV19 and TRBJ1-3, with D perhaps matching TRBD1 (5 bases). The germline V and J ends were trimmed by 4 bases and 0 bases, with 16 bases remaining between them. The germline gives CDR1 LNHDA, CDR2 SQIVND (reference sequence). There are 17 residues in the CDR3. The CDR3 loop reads CASSSLDSPNSGNTIYF. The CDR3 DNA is TGTGCCAGTAGTAGTCTCGACAGTCCCAACTCTGGAAACACCATATATTTT.

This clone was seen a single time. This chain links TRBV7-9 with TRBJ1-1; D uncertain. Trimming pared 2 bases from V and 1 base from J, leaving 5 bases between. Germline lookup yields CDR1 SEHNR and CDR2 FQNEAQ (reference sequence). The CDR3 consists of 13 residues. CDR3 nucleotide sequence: TGTGCCAGCAGCTTATCAGGGAACACTGAAGCTTTCTTT. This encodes CASSLSGNTEAFF. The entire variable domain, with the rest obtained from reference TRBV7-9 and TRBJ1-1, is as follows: DTGVSQNPRHKITKRGQNVTFRCDPISEHNRLYWYRQTLGQGPEFLTYFQNEAQLEKSRLLSDRFSAERPKGSFSTLEIQRTEQGDSAMYLCASSLSGNTEAFFGQGTRLTVV.

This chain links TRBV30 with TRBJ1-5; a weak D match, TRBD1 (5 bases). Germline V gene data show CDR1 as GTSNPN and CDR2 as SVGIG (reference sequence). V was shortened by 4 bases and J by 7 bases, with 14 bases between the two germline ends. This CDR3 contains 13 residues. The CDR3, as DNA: TGTGCCTGGACCGCCACCGGGGGGCAGCCCCAGCATTTT. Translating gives CAWTATGGQPQHF.

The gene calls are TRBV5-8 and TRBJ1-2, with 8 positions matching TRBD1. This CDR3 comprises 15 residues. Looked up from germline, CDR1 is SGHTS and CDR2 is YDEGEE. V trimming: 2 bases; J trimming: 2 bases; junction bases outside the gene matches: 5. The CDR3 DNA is TGTGCCAGCAGCTTCGGGGGACAGGCGAACTATGGCTACACCTTC. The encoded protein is CASSFGGQANYGYTF.

The CDR3 sequence: CASSYRGAATNEKLFF. Written as DNA, the CDR3 is TGTGCCAGCAGTTACCGGGGGGCGGCAACTAATGAAAAACTGTTTTTT. The rearrangement uses TRBV6-5 and TRBJ1-4; D may be TRBD1 (6 bases). Between the trimmed V and J ends, which lost 2 bases and 0 bases, there was a span of 10 bases. The germline V gene has CDR1 MNHEY and CDR2 SVGAGI. The CDR3 is 16 residues long.

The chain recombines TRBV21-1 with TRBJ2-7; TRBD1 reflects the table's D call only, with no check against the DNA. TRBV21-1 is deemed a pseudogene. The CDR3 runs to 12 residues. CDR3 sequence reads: CASRGNMVEQYF. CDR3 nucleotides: TGTGCCAGCAGGGGCAATATGGTCGAGCAGTACTTC.

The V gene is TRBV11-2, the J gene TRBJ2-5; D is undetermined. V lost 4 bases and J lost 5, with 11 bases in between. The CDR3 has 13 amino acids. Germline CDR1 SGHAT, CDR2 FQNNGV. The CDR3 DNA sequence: TGTGCCAGCAGCTCAGGATATAGGGAGACCCAGTACTTC. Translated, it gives CASSSGYRETQYF.

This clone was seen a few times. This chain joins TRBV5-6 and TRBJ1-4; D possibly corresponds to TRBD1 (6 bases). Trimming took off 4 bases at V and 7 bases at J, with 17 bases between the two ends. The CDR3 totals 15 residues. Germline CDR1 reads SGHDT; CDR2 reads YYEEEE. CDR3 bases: TGTGCCAGCAGCCCGAGGAAGGGGGTTAGTGAAAAACTGTTTTTT. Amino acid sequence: CASSPRKGVSEKLFF.

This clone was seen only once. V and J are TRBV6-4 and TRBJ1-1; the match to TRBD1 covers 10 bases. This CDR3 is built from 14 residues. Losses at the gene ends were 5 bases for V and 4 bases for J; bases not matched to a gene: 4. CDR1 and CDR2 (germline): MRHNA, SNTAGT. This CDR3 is CASSMTGGVTEAFF. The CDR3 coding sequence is TGTGCCAGCAGTATGACAGGGGGCGTCACTGAAGCTTTCTTT.

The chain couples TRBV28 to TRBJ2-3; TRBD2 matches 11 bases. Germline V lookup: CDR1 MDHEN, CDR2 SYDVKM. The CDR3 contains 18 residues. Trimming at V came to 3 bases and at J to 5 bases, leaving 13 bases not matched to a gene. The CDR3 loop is CASSFLYFTSGSQDTQYF. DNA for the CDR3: TGTGCCAGCAGTTTCCTCTACTTTACTAGCGGGAGTCAAGATACGCAGTATTTT.

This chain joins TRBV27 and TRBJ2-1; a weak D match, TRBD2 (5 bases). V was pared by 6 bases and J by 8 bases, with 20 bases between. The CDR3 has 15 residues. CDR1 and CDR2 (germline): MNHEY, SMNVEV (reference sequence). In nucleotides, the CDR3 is TGTGCCAGCAGAAAGGAGGCTAGCCCTAGTCATGAGCAGTTCTTC. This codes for CASRKEASPSHEQFF.

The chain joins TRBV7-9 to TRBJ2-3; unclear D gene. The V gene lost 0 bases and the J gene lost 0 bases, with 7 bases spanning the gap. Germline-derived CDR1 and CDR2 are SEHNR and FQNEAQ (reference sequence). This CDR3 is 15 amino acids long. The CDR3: CASSLAVGSTDTQYF. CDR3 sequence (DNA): TGTGCCAGCAGCTTAGCGGTCGGGAGCACAGATACGCAGTATTTT.

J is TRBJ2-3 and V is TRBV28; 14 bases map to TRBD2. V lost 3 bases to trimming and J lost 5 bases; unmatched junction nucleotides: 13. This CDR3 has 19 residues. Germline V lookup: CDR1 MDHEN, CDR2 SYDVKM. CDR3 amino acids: CASSLVGTSGSLGGDTQYF. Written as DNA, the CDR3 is TGTGCCAGCAGTTTGGTGGGGACTAGCGGGAGCCTCGGGGGAGATACGCAGTATTTT.